These 4 T cell receptor beta chains came from one sample sequenced in a study of blood T cell repertoires in COVID-19 (dated by TCRdb to 2019 to 2021). Receptors were amplified or captured by the immunoSEQ multiplex PCR assay. The source is immuneACCESS, and TCRdb retained only in-frame sequences with V and J called. Part of the clones is not carried over; for the studies checked, unresolved V genes explain less than half of this, and the remainder is unexplained. In this sample the table shows some 250,000 clones, roughly 91% of which occur a single time. Around 10% of the sample goes to the ten largest clones. The sample was PBMCs or T cells enriched from blood (not recorded which). Source of these receptors: a man aged 35-49 years who had recovered from COVID-19.

The V call is TRBV5-8, the J call TRBJ1-5; 7 positions match TRBD1. The CDR3 totals 16 residues. With 0 bases clipped from V and 0 bases from J, the junction kept 3 bases outside the gene matches. The germline CDR1 and CDR2 sequences are SGHTS and YDEGEE. This CDR3 reads CASSLDGTVSNQPQHF. The CDR3 DNA sequence: TGTGCCAGCAGCTTGGATGGGACAGTTAGCAATCAGCCCCAGCATTTT.

This clone was counted once. The chain uses TRBV2 and TRBJ2-3; D possibly corresponds to TRBD2 (5 bases). Trimming cost V 9 bases and J 2 bases, with 18 bases left between them. The CDR3 sequence is 15 residues long. Germline assignment: CDR1 SNHLY and CDR2 FYNNEI. CDR3 in amino acids: CASSRRDTYTDTQYF. The CDR3 DNA reads as TGTGCCAGTTCGCGCCGGGATACTTACACAGATACGCAGTATTTT.

DNA for the CDR3: TGTGCCAGCAGTGAAGCGAGGGAGTATGGCTACACCTTC. Encoded protein: CASSEAREYGYTF. V and J are TRBV6-1 and TRBJ1-2; D gene unclear. Germline CDR1 is MNHNS and CDR2 is SASEGT. Trimming left V 0 bases short and J 5 bases short, with 7 bases between. The CDR3 covers 13 residues.

The CDR3 here is CASSQDWAGYSNQPQHF. The CDR3 nucleotides are TGCGCCAGCAGCCAAGATTGGGCAGGGTATAGCAATCAGCCCCAGCATTTT. The chain recombines TRBV4-1 with TRBJ1-5, with D maybe TRBD1 (5 bases). This CDR3 has 17 residues. The germline CDR1 and CDR2 sequences are MGHRA and YSYEKL. V lost 0 bases and J 0 bases, leaving 12 bases between the germline ends.